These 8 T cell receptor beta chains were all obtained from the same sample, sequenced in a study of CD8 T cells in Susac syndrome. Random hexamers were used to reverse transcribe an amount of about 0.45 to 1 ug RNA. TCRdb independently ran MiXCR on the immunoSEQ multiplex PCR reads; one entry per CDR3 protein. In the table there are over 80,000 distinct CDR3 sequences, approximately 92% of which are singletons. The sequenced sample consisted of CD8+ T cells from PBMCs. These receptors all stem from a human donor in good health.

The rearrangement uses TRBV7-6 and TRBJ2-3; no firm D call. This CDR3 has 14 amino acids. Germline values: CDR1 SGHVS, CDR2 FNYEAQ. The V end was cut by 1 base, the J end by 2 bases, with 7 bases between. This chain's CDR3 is CASSLGRFTDTQYF. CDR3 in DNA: TGTGCCAGCAGCTTAGGTCGGTTCACAGATACGCAGTATTTT.

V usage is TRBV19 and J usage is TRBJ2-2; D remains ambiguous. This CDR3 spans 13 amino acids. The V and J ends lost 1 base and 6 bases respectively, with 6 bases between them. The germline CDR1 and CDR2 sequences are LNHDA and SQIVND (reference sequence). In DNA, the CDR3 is TGTGCCAGTAGTATAGGGTCCCCCGGGGAGCTGTTTTTT. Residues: CASSIGSPGELFF.

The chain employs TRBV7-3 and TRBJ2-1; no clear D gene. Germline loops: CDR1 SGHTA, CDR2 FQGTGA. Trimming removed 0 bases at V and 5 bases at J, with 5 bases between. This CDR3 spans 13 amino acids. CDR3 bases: TGTGCCAGCAGCTTAACCTCGGACAATGAGCAGTTCTTC. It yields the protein CASSLTSDNEQFF.

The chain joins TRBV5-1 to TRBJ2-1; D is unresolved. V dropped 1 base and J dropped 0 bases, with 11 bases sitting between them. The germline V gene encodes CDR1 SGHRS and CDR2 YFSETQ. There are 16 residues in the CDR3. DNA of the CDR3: TGCGCCAGCAGCTTGTCGGACGGGCCCTCCTACAATGAGCAGTTCTTC. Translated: CASSLSDGPSYNEQFF.

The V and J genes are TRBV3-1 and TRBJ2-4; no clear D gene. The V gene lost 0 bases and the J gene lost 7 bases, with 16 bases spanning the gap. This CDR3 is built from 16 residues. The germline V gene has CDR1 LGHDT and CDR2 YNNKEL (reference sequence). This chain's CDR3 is CASSQDGGRKRNIQYF. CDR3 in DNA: TGTGCCAGCAGCCAAGACGGCGGTCGGAAGAGGAACATTCAGTACTTC.

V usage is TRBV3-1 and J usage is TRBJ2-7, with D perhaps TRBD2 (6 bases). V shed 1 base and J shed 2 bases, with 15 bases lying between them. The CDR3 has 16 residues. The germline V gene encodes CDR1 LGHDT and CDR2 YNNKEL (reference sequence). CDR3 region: CASSQAAIAATYEQYF. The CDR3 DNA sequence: TGTGCCAGCAGCCAAGCAGCAATAGCGGCTACCTACGAGCAGTACTTC.

The CDR3 DNA reads TGTGCCAGCAGCCCCTGGCCGGGTGAGCAGTTCTTC. Translation: CASSPWPGEQFF. V usage is TRBV7-8 and J usage is TRBJ2-1; no firm D call. Trimming removed 5 bases from V and 9 bases from J, with 11 bases in between. Germline V gives CDR1 SGHVS, CDR2 FQNEAQ. This CDR3 has 12 amino acids.

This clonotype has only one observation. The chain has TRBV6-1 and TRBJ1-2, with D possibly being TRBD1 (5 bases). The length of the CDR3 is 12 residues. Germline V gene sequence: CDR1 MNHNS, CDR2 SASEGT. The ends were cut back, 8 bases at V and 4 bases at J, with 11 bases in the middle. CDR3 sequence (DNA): TGTGCCAGCGAGGCAAGGGGCTATGGCTACACCTTC. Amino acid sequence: CASEARGYGYTF.